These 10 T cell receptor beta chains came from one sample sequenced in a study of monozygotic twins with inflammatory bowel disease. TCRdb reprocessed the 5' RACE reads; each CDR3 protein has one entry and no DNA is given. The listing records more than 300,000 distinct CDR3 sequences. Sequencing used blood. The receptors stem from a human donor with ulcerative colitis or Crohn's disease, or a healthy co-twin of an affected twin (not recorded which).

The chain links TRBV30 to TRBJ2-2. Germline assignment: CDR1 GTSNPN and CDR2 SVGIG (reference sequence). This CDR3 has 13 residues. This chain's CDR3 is CAWSGQGTGELFF.

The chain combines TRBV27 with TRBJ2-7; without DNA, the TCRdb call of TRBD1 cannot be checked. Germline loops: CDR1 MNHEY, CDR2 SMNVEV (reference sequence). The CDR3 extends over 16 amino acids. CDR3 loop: CASSPQGTGKRSKQYF.

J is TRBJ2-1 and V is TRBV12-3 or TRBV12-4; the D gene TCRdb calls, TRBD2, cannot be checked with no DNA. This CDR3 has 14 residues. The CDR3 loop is CASKLAGGPGEQFF.

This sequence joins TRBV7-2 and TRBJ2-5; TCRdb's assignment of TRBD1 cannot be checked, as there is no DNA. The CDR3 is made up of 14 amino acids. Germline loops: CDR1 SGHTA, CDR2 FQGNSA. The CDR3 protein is CASGFNRGQETQYF.

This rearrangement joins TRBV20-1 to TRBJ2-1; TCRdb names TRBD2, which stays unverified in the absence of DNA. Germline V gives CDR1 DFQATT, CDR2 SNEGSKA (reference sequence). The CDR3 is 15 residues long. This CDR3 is CSASPSGRAWGEQFF.

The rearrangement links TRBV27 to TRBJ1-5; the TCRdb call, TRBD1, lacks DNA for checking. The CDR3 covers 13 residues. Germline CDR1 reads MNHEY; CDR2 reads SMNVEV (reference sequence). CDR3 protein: CASTPDRDQPQHF.

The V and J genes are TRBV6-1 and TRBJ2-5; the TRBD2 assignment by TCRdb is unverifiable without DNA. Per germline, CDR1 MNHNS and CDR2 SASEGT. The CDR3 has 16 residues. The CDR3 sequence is CASSGRLAGSQETQYF.

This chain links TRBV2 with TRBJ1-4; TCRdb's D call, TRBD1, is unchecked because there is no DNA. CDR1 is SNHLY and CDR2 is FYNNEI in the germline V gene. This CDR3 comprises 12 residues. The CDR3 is CASSAGGPGLFF.

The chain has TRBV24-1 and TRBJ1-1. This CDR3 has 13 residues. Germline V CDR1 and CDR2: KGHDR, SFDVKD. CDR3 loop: CATSDWQDTEAFF.

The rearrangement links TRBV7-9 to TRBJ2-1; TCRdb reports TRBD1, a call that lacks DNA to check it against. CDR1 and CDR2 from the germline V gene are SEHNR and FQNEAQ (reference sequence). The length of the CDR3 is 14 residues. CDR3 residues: CASSLAGGDNEQFF.